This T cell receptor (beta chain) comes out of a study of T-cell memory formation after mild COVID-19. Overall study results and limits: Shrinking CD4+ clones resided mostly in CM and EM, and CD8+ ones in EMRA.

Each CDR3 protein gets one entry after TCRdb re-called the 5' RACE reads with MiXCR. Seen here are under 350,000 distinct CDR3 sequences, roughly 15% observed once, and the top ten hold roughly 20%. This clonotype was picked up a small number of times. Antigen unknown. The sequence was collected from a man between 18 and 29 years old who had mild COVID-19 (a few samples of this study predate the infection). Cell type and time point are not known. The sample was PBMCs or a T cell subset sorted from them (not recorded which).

CDR3 nucleotides: TGTGCCAGCAGTCCACAGGGGCGGAATCAGCCCCAGCATTTT. This codes for CASSPQGRNQPQHF. This chain joins TRBV27 and TRBJ1-5, with 7 bases identical to TRBD1. CDR1 and CDR2 from the germline V gene are MNHEY and SMNVEV (reference sequence). J was trimmed by 4 bases and V by 5 bases; bases with no gene match: 5. The CDR3 loop spans 14 amino acids.